This TCR beta chain was identified during a study of cytomegalovirus exposure and HLA in healthy donors. With 60 Vbeta and 13 Jbeta primers, the PCR was carried out. This table comes from immunoSEQ multiplex PCR, and its TCRdb copy is limited to in-frame clones, with some not included. The sample totals about 130,000 clones. The length of the CDR3 is 15 residues. Looked up from germline, CDR1 is SEHNR and CDR2 is FQNEAQ (reference sequence). The junction had 4 bases not matched to a gene; V was cut back by 1 base and J by 5 bases. A note on this clone: Its antigen is currently unknown.

Study outcomes and limitations: Cytomegalovirus status was reportedly diagnosed by the classifier with high specificity and sensitivity.

The V gene is TRBV7-9, the J gene TRBJ2-7, with 11 bases aligning to TRBD2. The sample consisted of PBMCs. This clonotype was sampled from a man younger than 35 in good health and CMV-seronegative. The CDR3 nucleotides read TGTGCCAGCAGCTTAGACGGGACTAGCGGTAACGAGCAGTACTTC. This sequence encodes CASSLDGTSGNEQYF.